Listed below are T cell receptor beta chains from one sample, sequenced in a study of Graves' ophthalmopathy and Graves' hyperthyroidism. TCRdb re-analysed the multiplex PCR reads in MiXCR, keeping a single row per CDR3 protein. The table lists under 200,000 distinct CDR3 sequences, more than 30% of them singletons. The sequenced sample consisted of peripheral blood. These receptors were obtained from a middle-aged woman with Graves' ophthalmopathy. Each CDR3 is given with its conserved first and last residue. Fields, in order: J gene, V gene, clone size, D gene, CDR3 DNA, CDR3 protein. The D gene is left open where the match is weak. Only some rows state a clone size, as once, few, many or a class for expanded clones.

TRBJ2-2 TRBV10-1 . . TGCGCCAGCAGTGAGTCCGCAGGGATCACCGGGGAGCTGTTTTTT CASSESAGITGELFF
TRBJ1-2 TRBV11-3 many TRBD1 TGTGCCAGCAGCTTAGGAGTGGCAGGGGGGTTTGGCTACACCTTC CASSLGVAGGFGYTF
TRBJ1-5 TRBV6-1 . TRBD1 TGTGCCAGCAGGATGGACAGGGAGTCGAATCAGCCCCAGCATTTT CASRMDRESNQPQHF
TRBJ1-5 TRBV6-5 many . TGTGCCAGCAGCCACACAAAAAACAGCAATCAGCCCCAGCATTTT CASSHTKNSNQPQHF
TRBJ1-1 TRBV5-1 many . TGCGCCAGCAGCTCAGATCCGGGACTTTCGAACACTGAAGCTTTCTTT CASSSDPGLSNTEAFF
TRBJ2-2 TRBV12-3/TRBV12-4 many . TGTGCCAGCAGTGGGTTGGGTACCGGGGAGCTGTTTTTT CASSGLGTGELFF
TRBJ2-7 TRBV7-2 many . TGTGCCAGCAGCTTAATAACGGGATTCCCCTACGAGCAGTACTTC CASSLITGFPYEQYF
TRBJ1-5 TRBV19 . . TGTGCCAGTATCCCGGGGCAGTATAGCAATCAGCCCCAGCATTTT CASIPGQYSNQPQHF
TRBJ2-5 TRBV6-1 . . TGTGCCAGCAGTACCAACAGGGCTCAAGTCGGGGAGACCCAGTACTTC CASSTNRAQVGETQYF
TRBJ1-6 TRBV12-3/TRBV12-4 few . TGTGCCAGCAGCGATCATTCACCCCTCCACTTT CASSDHSPLHF
TRBJ2-6 TRBV28 many . TGTGCCAGCAGTTTAGCCAGTGCCGCTGGGGCCAACGTCCTGACTTTC CASSLASAAGANVLTF
TRBJ1-1 TRBV6-1 many TRBD1 TGTGCCAGTAGTGGCGTATACACAGGGGGGTTTACTGAAGCTTTCTTT CASSGVYTGGFTEAFF
TRBJ2-7 TRBV6-5 . TRBD2 TGTGCCAGCAGTTACGGGGCTAGCGGGGGGTCCTACGAGCAGTACTTC CASSYGASGGSYEQYF
TRBJ1-2 TRBV12-5 . . TGTGCTAGTGCCTCTAATGCTTACTATGGCTACACCTTC CASASNAYYGYTF
TRBJ1-3 TRBV28 . TRBD1 TGTGCCAGCAGTGGGTGGACAGGGGCTCGCGGAAACACCATATATTTT CASSGWTGARGNTIYF
TRBJ2-7 TRBV20-1 . . TGCAGTGCTAGCGGGAGCTCCTACGAGCAGTACTTC CSASGSSYEQYF
TRBJ2-7 TRBV5-1 many TRBD2 TGCGCCAGCAGCTTGGATTTGACTAGCGGGCCCTACGAGCAGTACTTC CASSLDLTSGPYEQYF
TRBJ1-1 TRBV20-1 . . TGCAGTGCTAGAGATCTTCTGACGGATGTGAACACTGAAGCTTTCTTT CSARDLLTDVNTEAFF
TRBJ1-2 TRBV6-1 few . TGTGCCAGCAACCGCGACAGAGCTAACTATGGCTACACCTTC CASNRDRANYGYTF
TRBJ2-7 TRBV6-5 many TRBD1 TGTGCCAGCAGACCGGACAGGGGAACTAACGAGCAGTACTTC CASRPDRGTNEQYF
TRBJ2-2 TRBV11-1 many TRBD2 TGTGCCAGCAGCAGCTTGCAAGCGGGAAACACCGGGGAGCTGTTTTTT CASSSLQAGNTGELFF
TRBJ2-7 TRBV7-2 . . TGTGCCAGCAGCTTAGCCGTAGGGGAGTACGAGCAGTACTTC CASSLAVGEYEQYF
TRBJ2-7 TRBV14 many . TGTGCCAGCAGCCAAGGGTGGGGCAGGGACAACGAGCAGTACTTC CASSQGWGRDNEQYF
TRBJ2-7 TRBV2 once TRBD2 TGTGCCAGCATCCTAGCGGAGACCTACGAGCAGTACTTC CASILAETYEQYF
TRBJ1-2 TRBV4-1 many . TGCGCCAGCAGCCAAGATCAGGACCCCCGCGGTTATGGCTACACCTTC CASSQDQDPRGYGYTF
TRBJ2-7 TRBV27 . TRBD1 TGTGCCAGCAGTTTCAGACAGGGTGGCGAGCAGTACTTC CASSFRQGGEQYF
TRBJ1-2 TRBV12-3/TRBV12-4 . TRBD1 TGTGCCAGCAGTTCCGCAGACAGGGCCAACTATGGCTACACCTTC CASSSADRANYGYTF
TRBJ2-5 TRBV6-1 many . TGTGCAGTCGGGGTTGTGACCCAGTACTTC CAVGVVTQYF
TRBJ1-5 TRBV24-1 . . TGTGCCACCAGTGACTCCAGAAAGGCCGACGGTCAGCCCCAGCATTTT CATSDSRKADGQPQHF
TRBJ2-5 TRBV6-5 many . TGTGCCAGCAGTTCCCGAACGGTCATCCAAGAGACCCAGTACTTC CASSSRTVIQETQYF
TRBJ1-2 TRBV29-1 . . TGCAGCGCCCTCCCGGGACCAGAAGGCTACACCTTC CSALPGPEGYTF
TRBJ1-1 TRBV27 many . TGTGCCAGCAGTTTAACCGACAGCTTTGAGAAAGCTTTCTTT CASSLTDSFEKAFF
TRBJ2-5 TRBV20-1 many TRBD2 TGCAGTGCGGTAGCGGGAGGGCTGTTTGAGACCCAGTACTTC CSAVAGGLFETQYF
TRBJ2-7 TRBV28 many TRBD1 TGTGCCAGCAGTTTAAGGGACAGGGGCTACGAGCAGTACTTC CASSLRDRGYEQYF
TRBJ2-7 TRBV12-3/TRBV12-4 . TRBD2 TGTGCCAGCAGTTTATCTAGCGGGACCGAGCAGTACTTC CASSLSSGTEQYF
TRBJ1-5 TRBV6-2/TRBV6-3 few . TGTGCCAGCAGTTACGGGGAGGAAAATTGGCCCCAGCATTTT CASSYGEENWPQHF
TRBJ1-1 TRBV12-5 many TRBD1 TGTGCTAGTGCAGGGGGCTTGGGCACTGAAGCTTTCTTT CASAGGLGTEAFF
TRBJ2-7 TRBV9 many . TGTGCCAGCAGCGTAGAACCTAACTCCTACGAGCAGTACTTC CASSVEPNSYEQYF
TRBJ2-5 TRBV28 . . TGTGCCAGCAGTTTATCCCGGCAGGGCGAGACCCAGTACTTC CASSLSRQGETQYF
TRBJ2-7 TRBV6-1 . TRBD2 TGTGCCAGCAACCTGGCGGGAGGGTACGAGCAGTACTTC CASNLAGGYEQYF
TRBJ1-6 TRBV2 medium-sized . TGTGCCAGCAGATCTCTGGGGGTTAATTCACCCCTCCACTTT CASRSLGVNSPLHF
TRBJ1-1 TRBV29-1 . . TGCAGCGTTGAGGCGGCGAACACTGAAGCTTTCTTT CSVEAANTEAFF
TRBJ2-7 TRBV28 once . TGTGCCAGCGGTTCAACTATGGGAATCGGATACGAGCAGTACTTC CASGSTMGIGYEQYF
TRBJ1-5 TRBV7-2 many . TGTGCCAGCAGTCTACAGGGCGGGCTGAAGCCCCAGCATTTT CASSLQGGLKPQHF
TRBJ2-7 TRBV12-3/TRBV12-4 . TRBD2 TGTGCCAGCAGCTTCAGGGCGGGACTAGTTTTAATCGAGCAGTACTTC CASSFRAGLVLIEQYF